The 20 T cell receptor beta chains listed next were all sequenced from one sample in a study of T cells after yellow fever vaccination. TCRdb fed the 5' RACE reads into MiXCR, producing one record per CDR3 protein. The table has about 340,000 distinct CDR3 sequences, roughly 4% seen once. The material was PBMCs, obtained 5 days after the yellow fever booster vaccination. These receptors came from a man between 18 and 35 years old who received the YFV17D yellow fever vaccine.

This clonotype occurred many times. The rearrangement links TRBV7-8 to TRBJ2-2, with TRBD2 identical over 8 bases. The CDR3 covers 17 residues. Germline V gene sequence: CDR1 SGHVS, CDR2 FQNEAQ. V lost 8 bases and J lost 2; bases outside the gene matches: 13. The chain's CDR3 is CASGKPRGGINTGELFF. CDR3 bases: TGTGCCAGCGGGAAACCACGGGGGGGGATTAACACCGGGGAGCTGTTTTTT.

This clonotype was picked up a small number of times. The V call is TRBV5-4, the J call TRBJ2-1, with a possible D match to TRBD2 (5 bases). The germline V gene encodes CDR1 SGHNT and CDR2 YYREEE (reference sequence). V lost 4 bases and J 5 bases, leaving 10 bases between the germline ends. The CDR3 loop spans 13 amino acids. CDR3 DNA sequence: TGTGCCAGCAGCCCTAGAGCGGACAATGAGCAGTTCTTC. Translating it yields CASSPRADNEQFF.

This clonotype was counted at least ten times. This chain links TRBV28 with TRBJ2-5; perhaps TRBD2 as D (7 bases). CDR3 length: 15 residues. Trimming took off 5 bases at V and 4 bases at J, with 17 bases between the two ends. The germline gives CDR1 MDHEN, CDR2 SYDVKM. CDR3 coding DNA: TGTGCCAGCAGTACTGGGGGGGCAGGACGAGAGACCCAGTACTTC. This gives the protein CASSTGGAGRETQYF. The full variable domain, completed using reference TRBV28 and TRBJ2-5, is DVKVTQSSRYLVKRTGEKVFLECVQDMDHENMFWYRQDPGLGLRLIYFSYDVKMKEKGDIPEGYSVSREKKERFSLILESASTNQTSMYLCASSTGGAGRETQYFGPGTRLLVL.

This clonotype has only a few counts. This chain uses TRBV7-2 with TRBJ2-1, with D possibly matching TRBD1 (5 bases). The CDR3 covers 14 residues. V gave up 5 bases and J gave up 0 bases, with 8 bases separating them. Germline loops: CDR1 SGHTA, CDR2 FQGNSA. The CDR3 DNA sequence: TGTGCCAGCAGCCCCCAGGGCTCCTACAATGAGCAGTTCTTC. Translation gives CASSPQGSYNEQFF.

The sample holds a few counts of this clonotype. This chain connects TRBV4-3 to TRBJ2-1, with 7 bases matching TRBD1. J lost 7 bases, V lost 0 bases, and 6 bases had no gene match. The germline V gene has CDR1 LGHNA and CDR2 YSLEER. There are 15 residues in the CDR3. CDR3 DNA sequence: TGCGCCAGCAGCCAAGATAGGGACAGCTGGAATGAGCAGTTCTTC. This translates into CASSQDRDSWNEQFF.

CDR3 in amino acids: CASSLIGGNQPQHF. The CDR3 bases are TGTGCCAGCAGTTTAATCGGAGGGAATCAGCCCCAGCATTTT. The rearrangement joins TRBV12-3 or TRBV12-4 to TRBJ1-5; D is unresolved. The CDR3 is 14 residues long. V was shortened by 2 bases and J by 4 bases, with 9 bases between the two germline ends.

This clonotype appeared a few times. The rearrangement uses TRBV7-2 and TRBJ2-3; D gene unclear. The V end lost 1 base, the J end lost 5 bases, and 16 bases lay between the germline ends. The CDR3 is 16 amino acids. Per the germline V gene, CDR1 is SGHTA and CDR2 is FQGNSA. The CDR3 sequence: CASSLGSPSAGDTQYF. Here the CDR3 DNA reads TGTGCCAGCAGCTTAGGCAGCCCCTCGGCCGGAGATACGCAGTATTTT.

The chain couples TRBV5-6 to TRBJ1-1; TRBD1 aligns across 7 bases. The CDR3 has 15 residues. The junction had 6 bases not matched to a gene; V was cut back by 3 bases and J by 1 base. Germline values: CDR1 SGHDT, CDR2 YYEEEE. CDR3 residues: CASSYWDRRNTEAFF. CDR3 nucleotide sequence: TGTGCCAGCAGCTATTGGGACAGACGGAACACTGAAGCTTTCTTT.

The V call is TRBV12-3 or TRBV12-4, the J call TRBJ2-3; the match to TRBD2 covers 12 bases. With 7 bases clipped from V and 2 bases from J, the junction kept 7 bases outside the gene matches. The CDR3 is 16 amino acids. In DNA form, the CDR3 reads TGTGCCAGCAATTCCAGACTAGCGGGGGTCACAGATACGCAGTATTTT. Translation: CASNSRLAGVTDTQYF.

V usage is TRBV29-1 and J usage is TRBJ1-2, with 8 bases matching TRBD1. V shed 7 bases and J 6 bases; nucleotides not matched to a gene: 10. CDR3 length: 13 residues. CDR1 and CDR2 from the germline V gene are SQVTM and ANQGSEA. The DNA for the CDR3 is TGCAGCGGAAAATCCGGACAGGGCGATGGCTACACCTTC. This sequence encodes CSGKSGQGDGYTF.

This clonotype was seen only a few times. The chain employs TRBV19 and TRBJ1-5; 7 bases fit TRBD1. The V segment lost 7 bases and the J segment 2 bases; nucleotides outside the gene matches: 17. The CDR3 is 18 residues long. From germline, CDR1 is LNHDA and CDR2 SQIVND (reference sequence). The CDR3 nucleotides read TGTGCCAGTAAGGGCGACAGGGTTATGTCGAATGGCAATCAGCCCCAGCATTTT. It specifies CASKGDRVMSNGNQPQHF.

This clonotype came up a few times. The CDR3 DNA follows: TGTGCCACCAGCAGGCGGGACAGGGAGATATATGGCTACACCTTC. Translation: CATSRRDREIYGYTF. The chain couples TRBV15 to TRBJ1-2; 9 bases map to TRBD1. Trimming cost V 3 bases and J 5 bases; bases outside gene matches: 7. The CDR3 totals 15 residues. Germline-derived CDR1 and CDR2 are LNHNV and YYDKDF (reference sequence).

V usage is TRBV6-5 and J usage is TRBJ2-7; D uncertain. Between the trimmed V and J ends, which lost 5 bases and 1 base, there was a span of 12 bases. Germline CDR1 reads MNHEY; CDR2 reads SVGAGI. CDR3 size: 14 residues. The CDR3 spells CASSDRPESYEQYF. The DNA of the CDR3 is TGTGCCAGCAGTGACCGCCCAGAGTCCTACGAGCAGTACTTC.

The chain has TRBV9 and TRBJ2-1; D remains ambiguous. V shed 4 bases and J shed 6 bases, with 11 bases lying between them. Germline CDR1 and CDR2: SGDLS and YYNGEE. The CDR3 length is 13 residues. The CDR3 sequence: CASSLPGINEQFF. The CDR3 DNA sequence: TGTGCCAGCAGCCTCCCGGGTATCAATGAGCAGTTCTTC.

This chain uses TRBV7-9 with TRBJ2-3, with a weak D call TRBD2 (7 bases). CDR1 and CDR2 (germline): SEHNR, FQNEAQ (reference sequence). The V end lost 5 bases, the J end lost 3 bases, and 18 bases lay between the germline ends. The CDR3 spans 16 residues. Here the CDR3 reads CASSRSGGGPTDTQYF. The CDR3 DNA follows: TGTGCCAGCAGCCGCAGTGGGGGGGGGCCGACAGATACGCAGTATTTT. Combining the CDR3 with reference TRBV7-9 and TRBJ2-3 gives the whole variable domain DTGVSQNPRHKITKRGQNVTFRCDPISEHNRLYWYRQTLGQGPEFLTYFQNEAQLEKSRLLSDRFSAERPKGSFSTLEIQRTEQGDSAMYLCASSRSGGGPTDTQYFGPGTRLTVL.

This clonotype appeared many times. CDR3 bases: TGCGCCAGCAGCGAGCCTAGCGGCGGGAATGAGCAGTTCTTC. Residues: CASSEPSGGNEQFF. The gene calls are TRBV5-1 and TRBJ2-1; TRBD2 agrees at 7 bases. Unmatched junction bases numbered 8, after V lost 4 bases and J lost 7 bases. The CDR3 consists of 14 residues. Germline V lookup: CDR1 SGHRS, CDR2 YFSETQ.

In this sample, this clonotype turned up many times. The chain employs TRBV6-6 and TRBJ2-1; TRBD1 matches at 7 bases. The CDR3 has 15 amino acids. In germline, CDR1 is MNHNY, CDR2 SVGAGI (reference sequence). J gave up 4 bases and V 5 bases, and 8 bases lay outside the gene matches. As DNA, the CDR3 is TGTGCCAGCAGTGCCCAGGGGGTAGCGTACAATGAGCAGTTCTTC. The encoded protein is CASSAQGVAYNEQFF.

V usage is TRBV4-3 and J usage is TRBJ2-7; D unclear. V was clipped by 6 bases and J by 0 bases, with 15 bases between them. Per germline, CDR1 LGHNA and CDR2 YSLEER. The CDR3 runs to 15 residues. The CDR3 bases are TGCGCCAGCAGTCGAACAGTTGGGGACTCCTACGAGCAGTACTTC. It encodes CASSRTVGDSYEQYF.

The chain has TRBV18 and TRBJ2-5; D is perhaps TRBD1 or TRBD2 (6 bases each). Trimming removed 2 bases at V and 3 bases at J, with 13 bases between. The CDR3 totals 15 residues. From germline, CDR1 is KGHSH and CDR2 LQKENI. The CDR3, as DNA: TGTGCCAGCTCACCATGGAACAGGGAGGAAGAGACCCAGTACTTC. Amino acid sequence: CASSPWNREEETQYF.

This clonotype was seen ten or more times. The rearrangement uses TRBV6-2 or TRBV6-3 and TRBJ2-4; D may correspond to TRBD1 or TRBD2 (6 bases each). Germline-derived CDR1 and CDR2 are MNHEY and SVGEGT. V was shortened by 6 bases and J by 1 base, with 16 bases between the two germline ends. The CDR3 is made up of 16 amino acids. The CDR3 DNA sequence: TGTGCCAGCAGGGAAAAGGGGGGCTTTGCCAAAAACATTCAGTACTTC. This codes for CASREKGGFAKNIQYF.